Below, 24 T cell receptor beta chains from the same sample are listed, as sequenced in a study of patients and donors after allogeneic stem cell transplantation. TCRdb reprocessed the RT-PCR reads via MiXCR and lists one record per CDR3 protein. The sample carries around 25,000 distinct CDR3 sequences, about 45% recorded once. The sample comprised blood, either unsorted or a sorted T cell fraction (not recorded which). The origin of the receptors is a human donor who was either an allogeneic HSCT recipient or a stem cell or donor lymphocyte infusion donor (not recorded which). It is not recorded whose cells these are; they may come from a transplant donor.

This clonotype was picked up a small number of times. This chain connects TRBV4-1 to TRBJ1-1; weak D call: TRBD1 (5 bases). CDR1 and CDR2 from the germline V gene are MGHRA and YSYEKL. V lost 1 base, J lost 2 bases, and 11 bases lay in between. This CDR3 contains 15 residues. The CDR3 sequence: CASSQVDRDNTEAFF. In DNA form, the CDR3 reads TGCGCCAGCAGCCAAGTTGACAGAGACAACACTGAAGCTTTCTTT.

The chain recombines TRBV18 with TRBJ2-7; D might be TRBD1 (7 bases). Trimming stripped 3 bases from V and 4 bases from J, with 10 bases between. CDR3 length equals 13 residues. Per the germline V gene, CDR1 is KGHSH and CDR2 is LQKENI. In DNA, the CDR3 is TGTGCCAGCTCACCTCAGGGGGGATACGAGCAGTACTTC. Residues: CASSPQGGYEQYF.

The rearrangement uses TRBV11-2 and TRBJ1-5; D is possibly TRBD1 (5 bases). The V end was cut by 6 bases, the J end by 2 bases, with 11 bases between. CDR1 SGHAT and CDR2 FQNNGV come from the germline V gene. This CDR3 has 14 amino acids. CDR3 sequence reads: CASSRTSGNQPQHF. CDR3 coding DNA: TGTGCCAGCAGTCGGACATCAGGCAATCAGCCCCAGCATTTT.

J is TRBJ1-5 and V is TRBV9, with 9 bases aligning to TRBD1. The junction had 7 bases not matched to a gene; V was cut back by 0 bases and J by 6 bases. This CDR3 is 16 amino acids long. Germline V gene sequence: CDR1 SGDLS, CDR2 YYNGEE. CDR3 nucleotides: TGTGCCAGCAGCGTAGGACAGGGGGGGCCCGGTCAGCCCCAGCATTTT. Protein sequence: CASSVGQGGPGQPQHF.

The gene calls are TRBV12-3 or TRBV12-4 and TRBJ1-3; D uncertain. The V and J ends lost 6 bases and 0 bases respectively, with 9 bases between them. The length of the CDR3 is 14 residues. The CDR3 loop reads CASSQDRSGNTIYF. For the CDR3, the DNA is TGTGCCAGCAGCCAAGACCGCTCTGGAAACACCATATATTTT.

The sample holds one count of this clonotype. The genes are TRBV12-3 or TRBV12-4 and TRBJ2-7, with 7 bases lining up with TRBD1. The V segment lost 6 bases and the J segment 4 bases; nucleotides outside the gene matches: 15. This CDR3 is built from 16 residues. CDR3 region: CASSATRTGHSYEQYF. The DNA of the CDR3 is TGTGCCAGCAGCGCGACGCGGACAGGCCATTCTTACGAGCAGTACTTC.

J is TRBJ1-5 and V is TRBV9; 7 nucleotides align to TRBD1. Germline CDR1 is SGDLS and CDR2 is YYNGEE. The CDR3 contains 15 residues. J was trimmed by 4 bases and V by 4 bases; bases with no gene match: 8. The CDR3 is CASSQATGINQPQHF. The CDR3 region has the DNA TGTGCCAGCAGCCAAGCGACAGGGATTAATCAGCCCCAGCATTTT.

V usage is TRBV7-9 and J usage is TRBJ1-2; weak D call: TRBD1 (6 bases). Germline assignment: CDR1 SEHNR and CDR2 FQNEAQ (reference sequence). The CDR3 is 14 amino acids. Trimming cost V 5 bases and J 2 bases, with 12 bases left between them. The CDR3 is CASSPRGGNYGYTF. As DNA, the CDR3 is TGTGCCAGCAGCCCGCGAGGGGGGAACTATGGCTACACCTTC.

This chain joins TRBV11-2 and TRBJ1-6, with 10 nucleotides matching TRBD1. Germline-derived CDR1 and CDR2 are SGHAT and FQNNGV. With 3 bases clipped from V and 9 bases from J, the junction kept 5 bases outside the gene matches. This CDR3 has 15 residues. CDR3 nucleotide sequence: TGTGCCAGCAGCTTTAACCGGGACAGGGGTTCACCCCTCCACTTT. The encoded protein is CASSFNRDRGSPLHF.

The chain couples TRBV7-9 to TRBJ1-2, with no clear D. The CDR3 contains 16 residues. V gave up 4 bases and J gave up 2 bases, with 17 bases separating them. Germline V lookup: CDR1 SEHNR, CDR2 FQNEAQ (reference sequence). The chain's CDR3 is CASSYLLPTVNYGYTF. CDR3 nucleotides: TGTGCCAGCAGCTACTTACTCCCGACGGTGAACTATGGCTACACCTTC. Full variable domain (missing parts from reference TRBV7-9 and TRBJ1-2): DTGVSQNPRHKITKRGQNVTFRCDPISEHNRLYWYRQTLGQGPEFLTYFQNEAQLEKSRLLSDRFSAERPKGSFSTLEIQRTEQGDSAMYLCASSYLLPTVNYGYTFGSGTRLTVV.

The sample holds a few counts of this clonotype. J is TRBJ1-5 and V is TRBV3-1; 7 positions agree with TRBD1. V gave up 1 base and J gave up 5 bases; unmatched junction bases: 2. The germline V gene encodes CDR1 LGHDT and CDR2 YNNKEL (reference sequence). The CDR3 is 14 residues long. CDR3 bases: TGTGCCAGCAGCCAAGGCAGGGGGGATCAGCCCCAGCATTTT. Protein: CASSQGRGDQPQHF.

The V gene is TRBV5-1, the J gene TRBJ2-1; 12 bases fit TRBD2. This CDR3 has 17 residues. CDR1 is SGHRS and CDR2 is YFSETQ in the germline V gene. With 2 bases clipped from V and 1 base from J, the junction kept 4 bases outside the gene matches. CDR3 residues: CASSFTSGGPSYNEQFF. CDR3 DNA: TGCGCCAGCAGCTTTACTAGCGGGGGGCCGTCCTACAATGAGCAGTTCTTC.

The chain joins TRBV12-3 or TRBV12-4 to TRBJ2-1; 9 bases agree with TRBD1. The CDR3 length is 14 residues. Trimming removed 6 bases from V and 7 bases from J; junction bases left unmatched: 7. CDR3 region: CASRGTGSGNEQFF. CDR3 DNA sequence: TGTGCCAGCAGGGGGACAGGGTCAGGAAATGAGCAGTTCTTC.

This clonotype was detected only a few times. V usage is TRBV21-1 and J usage is TRBJ1-5; the listed D gene, TRBD1, was not tested against the DNA. TRBV21-1 is shown as a pseudogene. The CDR3 is 17 amino acids. CDR3 nucleotides: TGTGCCAGCAGCAAAGCGAGAGGGACGAATAGCAATCAGCCCCAGCATTTT. Translating gives CASSKARGTNSNQPQHF.

This sequence joins TRBV7-6 and TRBJ2-1; D is possibly TRBD1 or TRBD2 (5 bases each). Trimming shortened V by 3 bases and J by 8 bases, and 17 bases separated the two germline ends. From germline, CDR1 is SGHVS and CDR2 FNYEAQ. The CDR3 spans 15 residues. CDR3 sequence: CASSFVGHRDDEQFF. As DNA, the CDR3 is TGTGCCAGCAGCTTCGTTGGTCACCGGGACGATGAGCAGTTCTTC. The complete variable domain, with remaining parts taken from reference TRBV7-6 and TRBJ2-1, reads GAGVSQSPRYKVTKRGQDVALRCDPISGHVSLYWYRQALGQGPEFLTYFNYEAQQDKSGLPNDRFSAERPEGSISTLTIQRTEQRDSAMYRCASSFVGHRDDEQFFGPGTRLTVL.

The rearrangement joins TRBV5-1 to TRBJ2-7; D unclear. Germline CDR1 and CDR2: SGHRS and YFSETQ. V shed 0 bases and J shed 1 base, with 8 bases lying between them. The CDR3 runs to 14 residues. The CDR3 protein is CASSLEPRSYEQYF. The CDR3 nucleotides read TGCGCCAGCAGCTTGGAACCTAGATCCTACGAGCAGTACTTC.

This CDR3 is CASSYARGSRNSPLHF. In nucleotides, the CDR3 is TGTGCCAGCAGTTACGCCAGGGGGTCGAGGAATTCACCCCTCCACTTT. The J gene is TRBJ1-6, the V gene TRBV6-5; 7 bases map to TRBD1. Germline loops: CDR1 MNHEY, CDR2 SVGAGI. The CDR3 sequence is 16 residues long. V was pared by 2 bases and J by 7 bases, with 8 bases of the junction left unmatched.

This chain uses TRBV20-1 with TRBJ1-2; TRBD1 matches at 7 bases. The junction had 5 bases not matched to a gene; V was cut back by 6 bases and J by 4 bases. Looked up from germline, CDR1 is DFQATT and CDR2 is SNEGSKA (reference sequence). The CDR3 has 12 residues. The CDR3, as DNA: TGCAGTGCCGCAGGGACAGTCTATGGCTACACCTTC. This translates into CSAAGTVYGYTF.

This clonotype was picked up a small number of times. The chain recombines TRBV14 with TRBJ2-3; D gene ambiguous. From germline, CDR1 is SGHDN and CDR2 FVKESK. Trimming pared 2 bases from V and 3 bases from J, leaving 9 bases between. The CDR3 has 14 amino acids. CDR3: CASSQRFTTDTQYF. The CDR3 DNA follows: TGTGCCAGCAGCCAACGCTTCACAACAGATACGCAGTATTTT.

This clonotype was detected a few times. This chain uses TRBV6-6 with TRBJ1-1, with a possible D match to TRBD1 (5 bases). This CDR3 comprises 13 residues. The V end was cut by 2 bases, the J end by 10 bases, with 14 bases between. Germline V gives CDR1 MNHNY, CDR2 SVGAGI (reference sequence). This CDR3 is CASSYPGPARAFF. The CDR3 nucleotides are TGTGCCAGCAGTTACCCAGGGCCCGCAAGAGCTTTCTTT.

The rearrangement links TRBV5-1 to TRBJ1-1; D gene unclear. Deletions cut 1 base from V and 0 bases from J, with 10 bases between. The CDR3 has 15 amino acids. Germline lookup yields CDR1 SGHRS and CDR2 YFSETQ. The CDR3 coding sequence is TGCGCCAGCAGCTTGAGCTTTTCACTGAACACTGAAGCTTTCTTT. Translating it yields CASSLSFSLNTEAFF.

This clonotype was seen repeatedly, ten times or more. This rearrangement joins TRBV4-1 to TRBJ2-1, with 7 bases aligning to TRBD1. J was trimmed by 6 bases and V by 4 bases; bases with no gene match: 12. Per germline, CDR1 MGHRA and CDR2 YSYEKL. The CDR3 is made up of 16 amino acids. CDR3 DNA sequence: TGCGCCAGCAGCCTAATCCACAGGGGAATCTTCAATGAGCAGTTCTTC. It specifies CASSLIHRGIFNEQFF.

The chain combines TRBV20-1 with TRBJ2-7; D call uncertain. Trimming removed 3 bases from V and 2 bases from J, with 14 bases in between. Germline CDR1 and CDR2: DFQATT and SNEGSKA (reference sequence). This CDR3 contains 14 residues. CDR3 in DNA: TGCAGTGCTAGCCCCCTAGAGGCCCCCTACGAGCAGTACTTC. It is translated as CSASPLEAPYEQYF.

The chain employs TRBV12-3 or TRBV12-4 and TRBJ2-2, with TRBD1 matching 8 bases. With 6 bases clipped from V and 4 bases from J, the junction kept 7 bases outside the gene matches. The CDR3 extends over 15 amino acids. CDR3 region: CASRVGQVFTGELFF. The CDR3, as DNA: TGTGCCAGCAGGGTGGGACAGGTTTTCACCGGGGAGCTGTTTTTT.